The rows below give T cell receptor beta chains drawn from one sample of a study of cytomegalovirus exposure and HLA in healthy donors. The repertoire was sequenced with immunoSEQ multiplex PCR; TCRdb's copy has only in-frame clones and lacks some. This sample yields about 140,000 clones, of which more than 65% are seen a single time; approximately 1.8% belongs to the top ten. The sequencing input was PBMCs. Every receptor here comes from a woman aged 25 to 39 in good health and CMV-seronegative. CDR3s include the opening cysteine and the closing phenylalanine or tryptophan. The D gene is left open where the match is weak. Expanded clones are given a class, and other clones once, few, many or no size at all.

TRBV5-6	-	TRBJ2-3	-	CASSLDPEDTQYF	TGTGCCAGCAGCTTGGATCCAGAAGATACGCAGTATTTT
TRBV5-1	-	TRBJ2-2	-	CASSLGQTGELFF	TGCGCCAGCAGCTTGGGACAAACCGGGGAGCTGTTTTTT
TRBV9	-	TRBJ2-1	-	CASSIYAGNEQFF	TGTGCCAGCAGCATATACGCCGGCAATGAGCAGTTCTTC
TRBV7-8	TRBD2	TRBJ2-7	-	CASSLVGAGGMSSYEQYF	TGTGCCAGCAGCTTAGTAGGGGCGGGAGGGATGAGCTCCTACGAGCAGTACTTC
TRBV2	TRBD1	TRBJ1-1	-	CASSREGTVNTEAFF	TGTGCCAGCAGTAGAGAGGGGACAGTGAACACTGAAGCTTTCTTT
TRBV10-3	TRBD1	TRBJ2-3	-	CAISETPGTGTDTQYF	TGTGCCATCAGTGAGACGCCCGGGACAGGCACAGATACGCAGTATTTT
TRBV28	TRBD2	TRBJ2-3	-	CASSLAISGGRGRTDTQYF	TGTGCCAGCAGTTTGGCCATTAGCGGGGGCCGGGGGCGCACAGATACGCAGTATTTT
TRBV27	TRBD1	TRBJ1-4	-	CASSPTYRGEEKLFF	TGTGCCAGCAGCCCCACCTACAGGGGGGAGGAAAAACTGTTTTTT
TRBV30	TRBD1	TRBJ1-5	-	CAWSAQGYNQPQHF	TGTGCCTGGAGTGCACAGGGGTATAATCAGCCCCAGCATTTT
TRBV28	-	TRBJ1-1	few	CASSLGGLGLEAFF	TGTGCCAGCAGTTTGGGGGGGCTCGGACTGGAAGCTTTCTTT
TRBV6-5	TRBD1	TRBJ1-2	-	CASSYRQGGYGYTF	TGTGCCAGCAGTTACCGACAGGGTGGATATGGCTACACCTTC
TRBV21-1	-	TRBJ1-6	-	CASGHKSPLHF	TGTGCCAGCGGACACAAATCACCCCTCCACTTT
TRBV6-5	TRBD1	TRBJ2-7	-	CASSRSRQGYEQYF	TGTGCCAGCAGCCGCAGTAGACAGGGTTACGAGCAGTACTTC